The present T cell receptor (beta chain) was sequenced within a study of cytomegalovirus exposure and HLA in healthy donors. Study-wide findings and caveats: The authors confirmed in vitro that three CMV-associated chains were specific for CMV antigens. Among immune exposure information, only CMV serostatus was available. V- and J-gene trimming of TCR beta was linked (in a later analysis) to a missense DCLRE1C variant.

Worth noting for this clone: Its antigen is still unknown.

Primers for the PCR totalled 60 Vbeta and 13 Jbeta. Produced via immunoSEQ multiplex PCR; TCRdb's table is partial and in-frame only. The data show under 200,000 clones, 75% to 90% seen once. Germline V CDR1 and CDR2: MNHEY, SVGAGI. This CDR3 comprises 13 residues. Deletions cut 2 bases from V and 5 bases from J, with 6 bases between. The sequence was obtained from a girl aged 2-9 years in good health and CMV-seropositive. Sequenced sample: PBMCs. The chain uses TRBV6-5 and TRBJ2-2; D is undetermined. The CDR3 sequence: CASSYPETGELFF. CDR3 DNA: TGTGCCAGCAGTTACCCTGAGACCGGGGAGCTGTTTTTT.